This T cell receptor beta chain derives from a study of cytomegalovirus exposure and HLA in healthy donors. Across the whole study: Unique TCR beta sequences numbering 95 million to 130 million came from approximately 180 million T cells in an earlier analysis.

Primers included in the PCR were 60 Vbeta and 13 Jbeta primers. Using immunoSEQ multiplex PCR, the repertoire was profiled, and TCRdb retains in-frame clones only, with some absent. The repertoire includes about 150,000 clones, around 84% of them detected once, and less than 2% sits in the top ten. Germline-derived CDR1 and CDR2 are MNHEY and SMNVEV (reference sequence). This CDR3 comprises 15 residues. With 5 bases clipped from V and 7 bases from J, the junction kept 8 bases outside the gene matches. Overall study findings and caveats: Versus the approximately 700-donor mean, an Asian-associated ancestry cluster reportedly showed fewer N-insertions in a later analysis. Trimming of TCR beta V- and J-genes showed a link, identified in a later analysis, to a missense DCLRE1C variant. When a later analysis compared HLA-associated TCR beta chains with equally common others, the HLA-associated chains turned out to be more clonally expanded and to have lower generation probabilities.

Turning to this clone: The antigen is undetermined.

This chain joins TRBV27 and TRBJ2-1, with 10 bases fitting TRBD1. The sequencing sample was made of PBMCs. This receptor was taken from a young man in good health and CMV-seronegative. CDR3 nucleotides: TGTGCCAGCAGTACCAGACAGGGGGCGCAGAATGAGCAGTTCTTC. It yields the protein CASSTRQGAQNEQFF.